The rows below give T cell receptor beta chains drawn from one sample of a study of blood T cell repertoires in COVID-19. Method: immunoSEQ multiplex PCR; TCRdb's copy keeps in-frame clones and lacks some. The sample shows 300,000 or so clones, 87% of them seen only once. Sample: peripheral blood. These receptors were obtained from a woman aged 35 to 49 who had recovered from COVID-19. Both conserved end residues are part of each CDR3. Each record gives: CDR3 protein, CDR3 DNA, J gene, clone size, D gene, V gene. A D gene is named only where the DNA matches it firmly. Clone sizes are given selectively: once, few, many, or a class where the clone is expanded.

CDR3: CASSQEGGNTGELFF
DNA: TGCGCCAGCAGCCAAGAGGGAGGAAACACCGGGGAGCTGTTTTTT
J: TRBJ2-2
size: NA
D: NA
V: TRBV4-3

CDR3: CASSVTGNPFTEQYF
DNA: TGTGCCAGCAGCGTGACAGGCAACCCATTTACCGAGCAGTACTTC
J: TRBJ2-7
size: NA
D: NA
V: TRBV9

CDR3: CASSLDPGSTEAFF
DNA: TGTGCCAGCAGCTTAGATCCGGGGAGCACTGAAGCTTTCTTT
J: TRBJ1-1
size: NA
D: NA
V: TRBV11-3

CDR3: CASSQQGMRNQPQHF
DNA: TGTGCCAGCAGCCAACAGGGTATGCGCAATCAGCCCCAGCATTTT
J: TRBJ1-5
size: once
D: NA
V: TRBV3-1/TRBV3-2

CDR3: CASTAPAGGLDTQYF
DNA: TGTGCCAGTACCGCTCCGGCGGGGGGGCTGGATACGCAGTATTTT
J: TRBJ2-3
size: NA
D: TRBD2
V: TRBV19

CDR3: CSVLRTGTGEFFSNGNTIYF
DNA: TGCAGCGTTCTTAGAACCGGGACAGGGGAATTCTTCTCGAATGGAAACACCATATATTTT
J: TRBJ1-3
size: NA
D: TRBD1
V: TRBV29-1

CDR3: CASSPGTGAYEQYF
DNA: TGCGCCAGCAGTCCCGGGACAGGGGCCTACGAGCAGTACTTC
J: TRBJ2-7
size: NA
D: TRBD1
V: TRBV5-1

CDR3: CASSQESWREENTGELFF
DNA: TGCGCCAGCAGCCAAGAATCGTGGAGGGAAGAAAACACCGGGGAGCTGTTTTTT
J: TRBJ2-2
size: NA
D: NA
V: TRBV4-3

CDR3: CASSVGASGAGETQYF
DNA: TGTGCCAGCAGCGTAGGGGCTAGCGGGGCCGGGGAGACCCAGTACTTC
J: TRBJ2-5
size: NA
D: TRBD2
V: TRBV9

CDR3: CASSYEPAAGTEAFF
DNA: TGTGCCAGCAGTTACGAGCCCGCCGCGGGGACTGAAGCTTTCTTT
J: TRBJ1-1
size: NA
D: NA
V: TRBV6-5

CDR3: CASSFRGPYNEQFF
DNA: TGTGCCAGCAGCTTCCGGGGTCCATACAATGAGCAGTTCTTC
J: TRBJ2-1
size: NA
D: NA
V: TRBV7-8

CDR3: CASSHLEGNEQFF
DNA: TGTGCCAGCAGCCACTTGGAGGGTAATGAGCAGTTCTTC
J: TRBJ2-1
size: NA
D: NA
V: TRBV5-4

CDR3: CATSRGSRGVYGYTF
DNA: TGTGCCACCAGCAGAGGGTCCAGGGGTGTCTATGGCTACACCTTC
J: TRBJ1-2
size: NA
D: NA
V: TRBV15

CDR3: CASSPEQGAMWNEQFF
DNA: TGTGCCAGCTCACCAGAACAGGGGGCGATGTGGAATGAGCAGTTCTTC
J: TRBJ2-1
size: few
D: TRBD1
V: TRBV18

CDR3: CASSRRDTQYF
DNA: TGTGCCAGCAGCCGCCGGGATACGCAGTATTTT
J: TRBJ2-3
size: NA
D: NA
V: TRBV28

CDR3: CASSPGIAGELFF
DNA: TGTGCCAGCAGCCCGGGGATCGCCGGGGAGCTGTTTTTT
J: TRBJ2-2
size: NA
D: NA
V: TRBV9

CDR3: CATDRAYSNQPQHF
DNA: TGTGCCACGGACAGGGCCTATAGCAATCAGCCCCAGCATTTT
J: TRBJ1-5
size: NA
D: TRBD1
V: TRBV19

CDR3: CASSIGRGTNQPQHF
DNA: TGTGCCAGTAGTATAGGCAGGGGGACCAATCAGCCCCAGCATTTT
J: TRBJ1-5
size: NA
D: TRBD1
V: TRBV19

CDR3: CASSGQGAGANVLTF
DNA: TGCGCCAGCAGTGGACAGGGTGCTGGGGCCAACGTCCTGACTTTC
J: TRBJ2-6
size: NA
D: TRBD1
V: TRBV10-1

CDR3: CASSLDGETEAFF
DNA: TGCGCCAGCAGCTTGGACGGGGAGACTGAAGCTTTCTTT
J: TRBJ1-1
size: NA
D: NA
V: TRBV5-1

CDR3: CASSRTESSYQPQHF
DNA: TGTGCCAGCAGTCGGACAGAGTCATCTTATCAGCCCCAGCATTTT
J: TRBJ1-5
size: NA
D: NA
V: TRBV6-2/TRBV6-3

CDR3: CAISADGSAFNYGYTF
DNA: TGTGCCATCAGTGCAGACGGGTCCGCGTTTAATTATGGCTACACCTTC
J: TRBJ1-2
size: NA
D: NA
V: TRBV10-3

CDR3: CASSATGQGEQYF
DNA: TGTGCCAGCAGTGCAACGGGACAGGGCGAGCAGTACTTC
J: TRBJ2-7
size: NA
D: TRBD1
V: TRBV2

CDR3: CATSRVESYQPQHF
DNA: TGTGCCACCAGCCGGGTGGAGTCTTATCAGCCCCAGCATTTT
J: TRBJ1-5
size: NA
D: NA
V: TRBV15

CDR3: CAWSRGITGTGGGQPQHF
DNA: TGTGCCTGGAGCAGGGGGATAACCGGGACAGGGGGTGGACAGCCCCAGCATTTT
J: TRBJ1-5
size: NA
D: TRBD1
V: TRBV30

CDR3: CATSDAGGREFF
DNA: TGTGCCACCAGTGATGCGGGGGGGCGCGAGTTCTTC
J: TRBJ2-1
size: once
D: TRBD2
V: TRBV24-1

CDR3: CASRWGQGSHEQYF
DNA: TGTGCCAGCAGATGGGGACAGGGATCCCACGAGCAGTACTTC
J: TRBJ2-7
size: few
D: TRBD1
V: TRBV2

CDR3: CASSLSQQYGYTF
DNA: TGTGCCAGCAGTTTGTCACAGCAGTATGGCTACACCTTC
J: TRBJ1-2
size: NA
D: NA
V: TRBV5-6

CDR3: CASRGREQFF
DNA: TGTGCCAGCAGAGGCAGGGAGCAGTTCTTC
J: TRBJ2-1
size: NA
D: NA
V: TRBV2

CDR3: CASSIGWAGVYGYTF
DNA: TGTGCCAGTAGTATAGGATGGGCAGGCGTATATGGCTACACCTTC
J: TRBJ1-2
size: NA
D: NA
V: TRBV19

CDR3: CASSQDRSLPAGGTNEQFF
DNA: TGTGCCAGCAGCCAAGATAGAAGCCTACCGGCGGGGGGAACGAATGAGCAGTTCTTC
J: TRBJ2-1
size: NA
D: TRBD2
V: TRBV14

CDR3: CAISDSVDRGPSNQPQHF
DNA: TGTGCCATCAGTGATTCAGTGGACAGGGGGCCGAGCAATCAGCCCCAGCATTTT
J: TRBJ1-5
size: NA
D: TRBD1
V: TRBV10-3

CDR3: CASSGGQGGEQYF
DNA: TGTGCCAGCAGCGGGGGACAGGGGGGCGAGCAGTACTTC
J: TRBJ2-7
size: NA
D: TRBD1
V: TRBV7-2

CDR3: CASGFVGVGNYGYTF
DNA: TGTGCTAGTGGCTTCGTAGGGGTAGGTAACTATGGCTACACCTTC
J: TRBJ1-2
size: NA
D: NA
V: TRBV12-5

CDR3: CAIRRTGGVDEQFF
DNA: TGTGCCATCAGAAGGACAGGGGGCGTCGATGAGCAGTTCTTC
J: TRBJ2-1
size: NA
D: TRBD1
V: TRBV10-3

CDR3: CASSLWQRNGYTF
DNA: TGTGCCAGCAGCCTATGGCAGCGGAATGGCTACACCTTC
J: TRBJ1-2
size: once
D: NA
V: TRBV16

CDR3: CAISPVGGDRAEAFF
DNA: TGTGCCATCAGCCCCGTCGGGGGGGACAGGGCTGAAGCTTTCTTT
J: TRBJ1-1
size: NA
D: TRBD1
V: TRBV10-3

CDR3: CAWSVPSDRGNGYTF
DNA: TGTGCCTGGAGTGTACCCTCGGACAGGGGTAATGGCTACACCTTC
J: TRBJ1-2
size: NA
D: TRBD1
V: TRBV30

CDR3: CASTRVGAGGTEAFF
DNA: TGTGCCAGCACCCGGGTGGGGGCGGGGGGCACTGAAGCTTTCTTT
J: TRBJ1-1
size: NA
D: NA
V: TRBV27

CDR3: CASSLRSGTGNPGELFF
DNA: TGTGCTAGCAGCTTACGTTCCGGGACAGGAAACCCCGGGGAGCTGTTTTTT
J: TRBJ2-2
size: once
D: TRBD1
V: TRBV7-7

CDR3: CASSLGGLNTGELFF
DNA: TGTGCCAGCAGCTTGGGCGGGCTGAACACCGGGGAGCTGTTTTTT
J: TRBJ2-2
size: NA
D: NA
V: TRBV5-4

CDR3: CASSQQEEGYTF
DNA: TGTGCCAGCAGCCAACAGGAGGAAGGCTACACCTTC
J: TRBJ1-2
size: NA
D: NA
V: TRBV14

CDR3: CASSSEDRLAFF
DNA: TGTGCCAGCAGCAGTGAGGACAGGTTGGCTTTCTTT
J: TRBJ1-1
size: NA
D: TRBD1
V: TRBV5-4

CDR3: CASSHLLAGDEQYF
DNA: TGCGCCAGCAGCCACCTACTAGCGGGGGACGAGCAGTACTTC
J: TRBJ2-7
size: once
D: TRBD2
V: TRBV4-1

CDR3: CAISESAGWYEQYF
DNA: TGTGCCATCAGTGAGTCGGCAGGGTGGTACGAGCAGTACTTC
J: TRBJ2-7
size: NA
D: NA
V: TRBV10-3

CDR3: CASSLGKVDSYGYTF
DNA: TGTGCCAGCAGCTTGGGCAAGGTAGACTCCTATGGCTACACCTTC
J: TRBJ1-2
size: NA
D: NA
V: TRBV5-4

CDR3: CASSEIQGTEAFF
DNA: TGTGCCAGCAGTGAGATACAGGGGACTGAAGCTTTCTTT
J: TRBJ1-1
size: few
D: TRBD1
V: TRBV6-1

CDR3: CASSYNRETVYEQYF
DNA: TGTGCCAGCAGCTACAACCGGGAGACGGTGTACGAGCAGTACTTC
J: TRBJ2-7
size: NA
D: NA
V: TRBV16

CDR3: CASSLAGGFLNEQFF
DNA: TGTGCCAGCAGCTTAGCGGGGGGGTTCTTGAATGAGCAGTTCTTC
J: TRBJ2-1
size: NA
D: TRBD2
V: TRBV11-2

CDR3: CASGGRGGNSPLHF
DNA: TGTGCCAGCGGGGGGAGGGGCGGTAATTCACCCCTCCACTTT
J: TRBJ1-6
size: NA
D: NA
V: TRBV9

CDR3: CASRDWSGNTIYF
DNA: TGTGCCAGTAGGGACTGGTCTGGAAACACCATATATTTT
J: TRBJ1-3
size: NA
D: NA
V: TRBV19

CDR3: CASSQVPGVFGTEAFF
DNA: TGCGCCAGCAGCCAAGTCCCAGGGGTTTTTGGCACTGAAGCTTTCTTT
J: TRBJ1-1
size: NA
D: NA
V: TRBV4-1

CDR3: CASSIEASGGALQYF
DNA: TGTGCCAGTAGTATAGAGGCTAGCGGGGGGGCGTTGCAATATTTT
J: TRBJ2-3
size: NA
D: TRBD2
V: TRBV19

CDR3: CASSLTGTEAFF
DNA: TGCGCCAGCAGCTTGACAGGGACTGAAGCTTTCTTT
J: TRBJ1-1
size: NA
D: NA
V: TRBV5-1

CDR3: CASSLPPNYGYTF
DNA: TGCGCCAGCAGCTTGCCTCCTAACTATGGCTACACCTTC
J: TRBJ1-2
size: NA
D: NA
V: TRBV5-1

CDR3: CASGLVPPSSYNSPLHF
DNA: TGTGCTAGTGGTTTGGTACCCCCGAGCTCCTATAATTCACCCCTCCACTTT
J: TRBJ1-6
size: NA
D: NA
V: TRBV12-5

CDR3: CASSSYTTGPSGAFF
DNA: TGTGCCAGCAGCTCCTACACCACAGGGCCCTCAGGAGCTTTCTTT
J: TRBJ1-1
size: NA
D: NA
V: TRBV7-3